The 8 T cell receptor beta chains presented below share a single source sample, sequenced in a study of blood T cell repertoires in COVID-19. Some clones are missing from TCRdb's copy, which holds only in-frame ones; the method was immunoSEQ multiplex PCR. There are around 400,000 clones in the sample; roughly 86% occur only once, and 1.5% to 2% lies in the top ten. Sample: PBMCs or T cells enriched from blood (not recorded which). The origin of the receptors is a woman in her twenties or thirties who had recovered from COVID-19.

In this sample, this clone turned up a few times. The rearrangement links TRBV10-3 to TRBJ2-1; TRBD2 might be the D (6 bases). Trimming took off 0 bases at V and 6 bases at J, with 15 bases between the two ends. This CDR3 region has 16 residues. Germline assignment: CDR1 ENHRY and CDR2 SYGVKD. The CDR3 reads CAISESQGGVGNEQFF. The CDR3 DNA reads as TGTGCCATCAGTGAGTCCCAAGGAGGGGTGGGCAATGAGCAGTTCTTC.

This chain links TRBV6-1 with TRBJ2-5; possible D gene TRBD1, 6 bases. Per the germline V gene, CDR1 is MNHNS and CDR2 is SASEGT. The germline V and J ends were trimmed by 2 bases and 7 bases, with 14 bases remaining between them. The CDR3 is made up of 14 amino acids. CDR3 bases: TGTGCCAGCAGTGAACTGGACAGAGGATGGACCCAGTACTTC. This codes for CASSELDRGWTQYF.

The chain has TRBV18 and TRBJ2-1; TRBD1 matches 9 bases. This CDR3 comprises 15 residues. V dropped 6 bases and J dropped 8; count of bases not matched to a gene: 11. Germline CDR1 KGHSH, CDR2 LQKENI. CDR3 region: CASSRDRVGRDEQFF. CDR3 nucleotide sequence: TGTGCCAGCTCCCGGGACAGGGTAGGTCGGGATGAGCAGTTCTTC.

The chain joins TRBV5-6 to TRBJ1-4; TRBD1 agrees at 8 bases. The CDR3 length is 14 residues. Trimming removed 2 bases from V and 7 bases from J; junction bases left unmatched: 4. From germline, CDR1 is SGHDT and CDR2 YYEEEE. CDR3 in amino acids: CASSFRTGSEKLFF. The DNA of the CDR3 is TGTGCCAGCAGCTTTCGGACAGGGTCTGAAAAACTGTTTTTT.

The rearrangement uses TRBV7-8 and TRBJ2-5; 8 nucleotides line up with TRBD2. V lost 2 bases and J lost 3; bases outside the gene matches: 5. CDR1 and CDR2 (germline): SGHVS, FQNEAQ. The CDR3 sequence is 15 residues long. The CDR3 nucleotides read TGTGCCAGCAGCTTAAGATGGCGGGGGGAAGAGACCCAGTACTTC. It yields the protein CASSLRWRGEETQYF.

The rearrangement links TRBV30 to TRBJ1-1, with TRBD1 as a possible D gene (6 bases). This CDR3 spans 15 amino acids. Trimming left V 3 bases short and J 3 bases short, with 17 bases between. Germline assignment: CDR1 GTSNPN and CDR2 SVGIG (reference sequence). The CDR3 DNA is TGTGCCTGGAGGCTAACAGGGTGGTCGGACACTGAAGCTTTCTTT. Translation: CAWRLTGWSDTEAFF.

The chain links TRBV18 to TRBJ1-1; TRBD1 agrees at 7 bases. CDR3 size: 13 residues. Germline CDR1 KGHSH, CDR2 LQKENI. V was clipped by 3 bases and J by 4 bases; unmatched bases: 2. The chain's CDR3 is CASSPTGSTEAFF. Written as DNA, the CDR3 is TGTGCCAGCTCACCGACAGGGAGCACTGAAGCTTTCTTT.

This chain links TRBV19 with TRBJ1-4; TRBD1 is a possible D gene (5 bases). Germline lookup yields CDR1 LNHDA and CDR2 SQIVND (reference sequence). The CDR3 totals 17 residues. Trimming pared 0 bases from V and 0 bases from J, leaving 11 bases between. Written as DNA, the CDR3 is TGTGCCAGTAGTATAGATGGGGACTTTGCAACTAATGAAAAACTGTTTTTT. Protein sequence: CASSIDGDFATNEKLFF. The full variable domain, completed using reference TRBV19 and TRBJ1-4, is DGGITQSPKYLFRKEGQNVTLSCEQNLNHDAMYWYRQDPGQGLRLIYYSQIVNDFQKGDIAEGYSVSREKKESFPLTVTSAQKNPTAFYLCASSIDGDFATNEKLFFGSGTQLSVL.